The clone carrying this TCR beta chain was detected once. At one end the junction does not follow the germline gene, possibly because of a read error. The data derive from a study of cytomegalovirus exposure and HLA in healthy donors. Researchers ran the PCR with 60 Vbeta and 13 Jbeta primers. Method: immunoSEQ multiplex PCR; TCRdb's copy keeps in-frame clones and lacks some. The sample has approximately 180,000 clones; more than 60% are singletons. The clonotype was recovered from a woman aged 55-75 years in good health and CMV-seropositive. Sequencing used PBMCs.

This chain's CDR3 is CASSPDLDRRAGANGLTF. CDR3 in DNA: TGTGCCAGCAGTCCCGATTTGGACAGGCGGGCTGGGGCCAACGGCCTGACTTTC. The chain employs TRBV27 and TRBJ2-6; TRBD1 matches at 7 bases. CDR3 length: 18 residues. Germline V gene data show CDR1 as MNHEY and CDR2 as SMNVEV (reference sequence). Full variable domain (outside the CDR3, taken from reference TRBV27 and TRBJ2-6): EAQVTQNPRYLITVTGKKLTVTCSQNMNHEYMSWYRQDPGLGLRQIYYSMNVEVTDKGDVPEGYKVSRKEKRNFPLILESPSPNQTSLYFCASSPDLDRRAGANGLTFGAGSRLTVL.